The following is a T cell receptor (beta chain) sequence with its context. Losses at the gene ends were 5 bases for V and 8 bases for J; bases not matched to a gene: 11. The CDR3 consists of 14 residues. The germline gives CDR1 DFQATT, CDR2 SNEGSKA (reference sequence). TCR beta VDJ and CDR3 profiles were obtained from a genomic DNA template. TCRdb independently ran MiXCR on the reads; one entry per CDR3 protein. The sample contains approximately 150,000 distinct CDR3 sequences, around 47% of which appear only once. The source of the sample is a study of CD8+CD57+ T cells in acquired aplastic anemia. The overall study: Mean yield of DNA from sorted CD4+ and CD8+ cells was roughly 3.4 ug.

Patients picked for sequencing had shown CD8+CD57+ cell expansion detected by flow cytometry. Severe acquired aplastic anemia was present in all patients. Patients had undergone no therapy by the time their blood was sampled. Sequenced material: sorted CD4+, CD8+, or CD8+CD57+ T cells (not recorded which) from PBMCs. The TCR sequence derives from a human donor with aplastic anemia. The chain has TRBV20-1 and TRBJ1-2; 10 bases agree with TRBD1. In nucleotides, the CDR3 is TGCAGTGCTGAATCACCGGGACAGGGGAGCGGCTACACCTTC. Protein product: CSAESPGQGSGYTF.